The 10 T cell receptor beta chains listed next were all sequenced from one sample in a study of T-cell reconstitution after alpha-beta-depleted transplantation in children. Unique molecular identifiers were built into the TCRbeta library. TCRdb itself ran the PCR reads through MiXCR, one entry per CDR3 protein. Of 85,000 to 120,000 distinct CDR3 sequences listed, around 6.1% are singletons. The sample was PBMCs, mostly from graft donor cells, taken 60 days after TCRalphabeta/CD19-depleted stem cell transplant. The receptors stem from a female patient under 10 years old who had a stem cell transplant for Fanconi anemia, so the T cells may come from the graft donor.

This clonotype was found many times. This rearrangement joins TRBV28 to TRBJ2-3; D perhaps matches TRBD1 (5 bases). V was pared by 6 bases and J by 0 bases, with 7 bases between. Germline values: CDR1 MDHEN, CDR2 SYDVKM. The CDR3 totals 13 residues. CDR3 DNA: TGTGCCAGCAGAAGACAGAGCACAGATACGCAGTATTTT. It is translated as CASRRQSTDTQYF.

Ten or more counts support this clonotype. V usage is TRBV20-1 and J usage is TRBJ1-4, with a possible D match to TRBD1 (6 bases). This CDR3 spans 13 amino acids. Germline CDR1 DFQATT, CDR2 SNEGSKA (reference sequence). The V gene lost 1 base and the J gene lost 7 bases, with 10 bases spanning the gap. The CDR3 region is CSARVQGPEKLFF. CDR3 DNA: TGCAGTGCTAGAGTCCAGGGGCCTGAAAAACTGTTTTTT.

This clonotype has ten or more counts. V and J are TRBV7-9 and TRBJ2-7; unclear D gene. This CDR3 is built from 12 residues. V lost 5 bases, J lost 2 bases, and 7 bases lay in between. The germline V gene has CDR1 SEHNR and CDR2 FQNEAQ (reference sequence). Here the CDR3 reads CASSRRTYEQYF. The DNA of the CDR3 is TGTGCCAGCAGCCGACGCACCTACGAGCAGTACTTC.

This clonotype occurred a few times. The chain combines TRBV11-1 with TRBJ2-5, with D possibly matching TRBD1 (5 bases). The germline CDR1 and CDR2 sequences are SGHAT and FQDESV (reference sequence). The length of the CDR3 is 15 residues. V lost 6 bases, J lost 1 base, and 15 bases lay in between. This CDR3 reads CASSYSDTLQETQYF. The DNA of the CDR3 is TGTGCCAGCAGTTATTCGGACACACTCCAAGAGACCCAGTACTTC.

The sample holds many counts of this clonotype. The chain employs TRBV15 and TRBJ2-7; 10 bases map to TRBD2. The CDR3 consists of 16 residues. Germline V gene data show CDR1 as LNHNV and CDR2 as YYDKDF (reference sequence). The V segment lost 1 base and the J segment 3 bases; nucleotides outside the gene matches: 6. The chain's CDR3 is CATSRVGLAEVYEQYF. CDR3 coding DNA: TGTGCCACCAGCAGAGTTGGACTAGCGGAAGTCTACGAGCAGTACTTC.

This clonotype appeared many times. J is TRBJ1-1 and V is TRBV20-1; no definite D call. CDR1 is DFQATT, CDR2 SNEGSKA, per germline (reference sequence). The CDR3 is 15 residues long. V dropped 5 bases and J dropped 0 bases, with 16 bases sitting between them. CDR3 residues: CSAHRGILMNTEAFF. The CDR3 coding sequence is TGCAGTGCTCACAGAGGCATTCTCATGAACACTGAAGCTTTCTTT.

This clonotype was observed many times. The J gene is TRBJ2-2, the V gene TRBV20-1, with D possibly being TRBD1 or TRBD2 (5 bases each). V lost 3 bases and J lost 3, with 5 bases in between. Germline V lookup: CDR1 DFQATT, CDR2 SNEGSKA (reference sequence). The CDR3 length is 12 residues. In DNA form, the CDR3 reads TGCAGTGCTAGGGGACACACCGGGGAGCTGTTTTTT. Its translation is CSARGHTGELFF.

This clonotype was counted at least ten times. The J gene is TRBJ1-4, the V gene TRBV12-3 or TRBV12-4; D is perhaps TRBD1 (5 bases). The CDR3 runs to 17 residues. The V gene lost 4 bases and the J gene lost 4 bases, with 19 bases spanning the gap. DNA of the CDR3: TGTGCCAGCAGTTCCCCCGCAGGGTTCTCCGTTAATGAAAAACTGTTTTTT. Residues: CASSSPAGFSVNEKLFF.

This clonotype was picked up many times. The chain recombines TRBV5-1 with TRBJ2-3, with no clear D. Germline-derived CDR1 and CDR2 are SGHRS and YFSETQ. The CDR3 length is 11 residues. Trimming removed 3 bases at V and 4 bases at J, with 3 bases between. CDR3 region: CASSYADTQYF. The CDR3 nucleotides read TGCGCCAGCAGCTACGCAGATACGCAGTATTTT.

This clonotype occurred a few times. V and J are TRBV7-8 and TRBJ2-3; D remains unclear. There are 13 residues in the CDR3. V dropped 1 base and J dropped 5 bases, with 7 bases sitting between them. CDR1 and CDR2 (germline): SGHVS, FQNEAQ. In DNA, the CDR3 is TGTGCCAGCAGCTTAGACTTAGGAGATACGCAGTATTTT. This translates into CASSLDLGDTQYF.